This is a list of T cell receptor beta chains from one sample in a study of T cell changes during pregnancy in multiple sclerosis. This table comes from immunoSEQ multiplex PCR, and its TCRdb copy is limited to in-frame clones, with some not included. Of over 65,000 clones detected, roughly 94% appear once; the ten largest clones hold 0.58%. The sequencing used peripheral blood, collected in the third trimester of pregnancy. The receptors shown here come from a female donor with multiple sclerosis, enrolled in a pregnancy study. Both conserved end residues are part of each CDR3. Each record gives: D gene, J gene, clone size, V gene, CDR3 protein, CDR3 DNA. D genes are given only for firm matches. Rows give clone size only sometimes, using once, few, many, or a class for an expanded clone.

>TRBD2|TRBJ2-3|.|TRBV7-3
CASSRLAGGPRSTDTQYF
TGTGCCAGCAGCCGGCTAGCGGGGGGACCCCGTAGCACAGATACGCAGTATTTT
>.|TRBJ2-1|.|TRBV11-3
CASSLRGNYNEQFF
TGTGCCAGCAGCTTACGCGGGAATTACAATGAGCAGTTCTTC
>TRBD1|TRBJ2-2|.|TRBV9
CASSVGDRVSGELFF
TGTGCCAGCAGCGTAGGGGACAGGGTATCCGGGGAGCTGTTTTTT
>.|TRBJ1-2|.|TRBV19
CASSTGGNPYGYTF
TGTGCCAGTAGTACAGGTGGAAATCCCTATGGCTACACCTTC
>.|TRBJ2-5|.|TRBV10-3
CASGVQETQYF
TGTGCCTCGGGGGTCCAAGAGACCCAGTACTTC
>.|TRBJ1-1|.|TRBV29-1
CSVRRLLNTEAFF
TGCAGCGTCCGAAGACTCCTGAACACTGAAGCTTTCTTT
>TRBD2|TRBJ2-1|.|TRBV19
CASSRTGGASYNEQFF
TGTGCCAGTAGTAGGACCGGGGGGGCCTCCTACAATGAGCAGTTCTTC
>TRBD1|TRBJ1-2|.|TRBV19
CASGRQGASANYGYTF
TGTGCCAGCGGACGACAGGGCGCGTCGGCTAACTATGGCTACACCTTC
>TRBD2|TRBJ2-7|.|TRBV6-5
CASSRTRSYEQYF
TGTGCCAGCAGCCGGACTAGATCCTACGAGCAGTACTTC
>.|TRBJ1-1|once|TRBV19
CASRDGVGNTEAFF
TGTGCCAGTAGGGACGGGGTGGGGAACACTGAAGCTTTCTTT
>.|TRBJ2-3|once|TRBV10-3
CASGKAGTDTQYF
TGTGCCAGCGGCAAGGCAGGCACAGATACGCAGTATTTT